The clone carrying this TCR beta chain was detected many times. As yet, its antigen is unknown. This sample was included in a study of molecular identifiers for immune sequencing clone quantification. General observations from the study: Barcode sharing among identical TCR molecules could make large clones appear smaller.

The CDR3 is made up of 15 amino acids. Germline-derived CDR1 and CDR2 are MNHEY and SVGAGI. V lost 5 bases to trimming and J lost 4 bases; unmatched junction nucleotides: 5. TCRdb redid the calling of the PCR reads with MiXCR, one entry per CDR3 protein. Altogether 400,000 to 600,000 distinct CDR3 sequences are present, roughly 23% being singletons, with the ten largest covering approximately 0.84%. The rearrangement uses TRBV6-5 and TRBJ2-3; the match to TRBD2 covers 11 bases. The receptor was isolated from a human donor in good health. Some libraries in this study had Jurkat cell RNA spiked in. The sequenced sample consisted of naive CD8+ T cells from blood, with Jurkat cell RNA spiked in. Stated subset: FACS-sorted CD8+CD4-CCR7+CD45RA+ naive T cells. CDR3 nucleotide sequence: TGTGCCAGCAGTATAGCGGGAGGGGTCGCAGATACGCAGTATTTT. Residues: CASSIAGGVADTQYF.